This T cell receptor beta chain was identified in a study of cytomegalovirus exposure and HLA in healthy donors. The study, taken as a whole, reports: Later analysis demonstrated an association between a missense DCLRE1C variant and TCR beta V- and J-gene trimming. Using a false discovery rate of 0.05, a later analysis showed that 16,951 TCR beta sequences were associated with HLA alleles.

Worth noting for this clone: Its target is unknown.

13 Jbeta primers and 60 Vbeta primers were used for the PCR. TCRdb keeps only in-frame clones here, not all; method: immunoSEQ multiplex PCR. The sample lists 120,000 to 150,000 clones, roughly a tenth occurring once. Germline values: CDR1 SNHLY, CDR2 FYNNEI. With 2 bases removed from V and 7 bases from J, the gap between germline ends came to 11 bases. The CDR3 is 13 amino acids. Source material: PBMCs. The receptor was isolated from a male donor in good health and CMV-seronegative. The chain combines TRBV2 with TRBJ1-2; D possibly corresponds to TRBD1 (5 bases). The CDR3 DNA is TGTGCCAGCAGTGAACGGGCAGGGCCTGGCTACACCTTC. It is translated as CASSERAGPGYTF.